The 8 T cell receptor beta chains presented below share a single source sample, sequenced in a study of control samples from healthy donors and cancer patients. The method was immunoSEQ multiplex PCR; TCRdb's version includes in-frame clones alone and lacks a portion of them. The sample records around 180,000 clones, 80% to 90% being singletons. Sequencing was carried out using blood. The receptors were sampled from a woman aged 25 to 39 in good health.

The chain recombines TRBV5-5 with TRBJ2-1; no clear D. This CDR3 spans 15 amino acids. V was shortened by 4 bases and J by 4 bases, with 15 bases between the two germline ends. CDR1 SGHKS and CDR2 YYEKEE come from the germline V gene (reference sequence). CDR3 bases: TGTGCCAGCAGCCGCCAACCGAAAGATTACAATGAGCAGTTCTTC. The encoded protein is CASSRQPKDYNEQFF.

A note on this clone: This sample also contains other DNA sequences that code for the same CDR3. This chain uses TRBV7-9 with TRBJ2-5; 8 bases agree with TRBD1. The CDR3 sequence is 14 residues long. The germline CDR1 and CDR2 sequences are SEHNR and FQNEAQ (reference sequence). The V gene end was trimmed by 2 bases and the J gene end by 3 bases; junction bases not matched to a gene: 2. In nucleotides, the CDR3 is TGTGCCAGCAGCTTATCGACAGGGGAAGAGACCCAGTACTTC. It yields the protein CASSLSTGEETQYF.

J is TRBJ2-3 and V is TRBV5-6, with 7 bases lining up with TRBD1. Per germline, CDR1 SGHDT and CDR2 YYEEEE. CDR3 size: 16 residues. Trimming removed 0 bases from V and 2 bases from J; junction bases left unmatched: 6. CDR3 DNA sequence: TGTGCCAGCAGCTTGGGCCCGGGACAGAACACAGATACGCAGTATTTT. Its protein product is CASSLGPGQNTDTQYF.

This chain connects TRBV9 to TRBJ1-4; D is ambiguous. V shed 5 bases and J shed 4 bases, with 0 bases lying between them. From germline, CDR1 is SGDLS and CDR2 YYNGEE. This CDR3 comprises 10 residues. In DNA, the CDR3 is TGTGCCAGCAGTAATGAAAAACTGTTTTTT. Translation gives CASSNEKLFF.

In this sample, this clone turned up a few times. This chain connects TRBV9 to TRBJ1-1; D remains unclear. CDR3 length equals 15 residues. V dropped 0 bases and J dropped 0 bases, with 9 bases sitting between them. Germline assignment: CDR1 SGDLS and CDR2 YYNGEE. CDR3 loop: CASSVVATMNTEAFF. The CDR3 nucleotides are TGTGCCAGCAGCGTAGTTGCAACCATGAACACTGAAGCTTTCTTT.

The table lists this clone with a count of one. The CDR3 sequence: CASSITLGLAGVHDEQYF. The CDR3 DNA follows: TGTGCCAGTAGTATAACCCTTGGACTAGCGGGAGTACACGACGAGCAGTACTTC. The rearrangement joins TRBV19 to TRBJ2-7; 13 bases line up with TRBD2. The CDR3 covers 18 residues. Losses at the gene ends were 2 bases for V and 5 bases for J; bases not matched to a gene: 12. The V gene's germline CDR1 is LNHDA and CDR2 SQIVND (reference sequence).

V usage is TRBV6-5 and J usage is TRBJ2-1; a weak D match, TRBD2 (5 bases). Germline V gene data show CDR1 as MNHEY and CDR2 as SVGAGI. The CDR3 loop spans 12 amino acids. Deletions cut 4 bases from V and 8 bases from J, with 9 bases between. Here the CDR3 reads CASSSRRDEQFF. DNA for the CDR3: TGTGCCAGCAGTTCACGGCGGGATGAGCAGTTCTTC.

This clone appeared a single time. The chain uses TRBV7-2 and TRBJ2-3; the match to TRBD2 covers 12 bases. CDR3 length: 16 residues. CDR1 and CDR2 (germline): SGHTA, FQGNSA. V lost 5 bases to trimming and J lost 7 bases; unmatched junction nucleotides: 10. The DNA for the CDR3 is TGTGCCAGCAGCCGCCCGCTAGCGGGAGGGGGGAATACGCAGTATTTT. Translating gives CASSRPLAGGGNTQYF.